The TCR beta chain described here comes from a study of blood T cell repertoires in COVID-19. Study details: Sites in the United States, Italy and Spain provided acute and convalescent COVID-19 samples.

Assay: immunoSEQ multiplex PCR; the TCRdb copy retains only in-frame clones and omits some. The sample consists of roughly 190,000 clones, around four fifths of them appearing once. Looked up from germline, CDR1 is MNHEY and CDR2 is SVGEGT. J was trimmed by 9 bases and V by 2 bases; bases with no gene match: 3. The CDR3 contains 15 residues. J is TRBJ2-1 and V is TRBV6-2 or TRBV6-3; 14 positions agree with TRBD2. The receptor's source is a man aged 50 to 60 with active or convalescent COVID-19. Sequencing was performed on peripheral blood. CDR3 amino acids: CASSYHGLAGGEQFF. Here the CDR3 DNA reads TGTGCCAGCAGTTACCACGGACTAGCGGGGGGTGAGCAGTTCTTC.